The sequence of this T cell receptor (beta chain) was determined in a study of T cell responses to AZD1222 COVID-19 vaccine. This CDR3 comprises 13 residues. Germline CDR1 reads LNHDA; CDR2 reads SQIVND (reference sequence). The V end was cut by 4 bases, the J end by 4 bases, with 10 bases between. Only in-frame clones appear in the TCRdb table, and some are missing; sequencing was by immunoSEQ multiplex PCR. The data contain roughly 150,000 clones, about 83% of them seen just once; the ten biggest clones take up approximately 0.97%. The clonotype originates from an adult who received the AZD1222 COVID-19 vaccine. The chain couples TRBV19 to TRBJ1-2; D remains ambiguous. The starting material was peripheral blood, obtained 28 days after the second AZD1222 dose. The CDR3 DNA is TGTGCCAGTAGTAATACAGCCACCTATGGCTACACCTTC. It yields the protein CASSNTATYGYTF.